This T cell receptor beta chain was profiled in a study of cytomegalovirus exposure and HLA in healthy donors. Overall study context: Genotyping showed about 80% of over 350 donors falling in the Caucasian-associated ancestry cluster.

Germline-derived CDR1 and CDR2 are DFQATT and SNEGSKA (reference sequence). Trimming left V 2 bases short and J 7 bases short, with 8 bases between. The CDR3 loop spans 11 amino acids. PCR employed 60 Vbeta and 13 Jbeta primers. The method was immunoSEQ multiplex PCR; TCRdb's version includes in-frame clones alone and lacks a portion of them. The sample yields approximately 160,000 clones, approximately 80% seen once. The chain joins TRBV20-1 to TRBJ2-5, with D perhaps TRBD1 (5 bases). The receptor was isolated from a man younger than 40 in good health and CMV-seropositive. Sequencing was carried out using PBMCs. CDR3 protein: CSARPQVTQYF. CDR3 nucleotides: TGCAGTGCTAGACCACAGGTGACCCAGTACTTC.